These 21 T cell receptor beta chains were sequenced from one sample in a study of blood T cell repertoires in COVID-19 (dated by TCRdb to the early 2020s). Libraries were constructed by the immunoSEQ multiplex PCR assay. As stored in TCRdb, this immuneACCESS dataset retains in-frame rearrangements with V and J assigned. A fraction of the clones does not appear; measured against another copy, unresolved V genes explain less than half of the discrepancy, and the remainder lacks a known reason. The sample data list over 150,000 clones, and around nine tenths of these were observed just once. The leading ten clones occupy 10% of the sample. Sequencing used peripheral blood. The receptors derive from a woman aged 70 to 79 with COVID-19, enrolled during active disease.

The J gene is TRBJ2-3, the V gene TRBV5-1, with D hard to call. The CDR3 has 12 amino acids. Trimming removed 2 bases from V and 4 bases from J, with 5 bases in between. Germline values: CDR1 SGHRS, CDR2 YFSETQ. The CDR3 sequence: CASSFSADTQYF. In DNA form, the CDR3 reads TGCGCCAGCAGCTTCTCGGCAGATACGCAGTATTTT. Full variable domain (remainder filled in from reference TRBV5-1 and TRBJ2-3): KAGVTQTPRYLIKTRGQQVTLSCSPISGHRSVSWYQQTPGQGLQFLFEYFSETQRNKGNFPGRFSGRQFSNSRSEMNVSTLELGDSALYLCASSFSADTQYFGPGTRLTVL.

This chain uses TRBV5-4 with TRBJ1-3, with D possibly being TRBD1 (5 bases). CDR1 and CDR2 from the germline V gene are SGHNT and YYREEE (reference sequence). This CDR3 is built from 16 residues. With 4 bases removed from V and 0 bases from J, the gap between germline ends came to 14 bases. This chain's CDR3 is CASSPNRGYSGNTIYF. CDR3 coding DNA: TGTGCCAGCAGCCCCAATCGGGGGTACTCTGGAAACACCATATATTTT.

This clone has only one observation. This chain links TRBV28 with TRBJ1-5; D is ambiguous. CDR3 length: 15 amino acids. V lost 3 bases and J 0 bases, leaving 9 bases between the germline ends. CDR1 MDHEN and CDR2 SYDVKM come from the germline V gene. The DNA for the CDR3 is TGTGCCAGCAGTTTGCCAGGAAATAGCAATCAGCCCCAGCATTTT. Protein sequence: CASSLPGNSNQPQHF. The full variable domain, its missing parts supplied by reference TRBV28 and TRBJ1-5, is DVKVTQSSRYLVKRTGEKVFLECVQDMDHENMFWYRQDPGLGLRLIYFSYDVKMKEKGDIPEGYSVSREKKERFSLILESASTNQTSMYLCASSLPGNSNQPQHFGDGTRLSIL.

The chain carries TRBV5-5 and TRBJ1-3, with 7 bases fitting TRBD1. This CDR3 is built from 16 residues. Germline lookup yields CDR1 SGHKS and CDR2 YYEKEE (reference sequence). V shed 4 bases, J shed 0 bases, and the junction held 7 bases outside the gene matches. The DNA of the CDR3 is TGTGCCAGCAGCGTGGACAGGCGGACCTCTGGAAACACCATATATTTT. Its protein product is CASSVDRRTSGNTIYF. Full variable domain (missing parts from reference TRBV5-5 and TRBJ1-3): DAGVTQSPTHLIKTRGQQVTLRCSPISGHKSVSWYQQVLGQGPQFIFQYYEKEERGRGNFPDRFSARQFPNYSSELNVNALLLGDSALYLCASSVDRRTSGNTIYFGEGSWLTVV.

CDR3 DNA sequence: TGTGCCAGCAGTTACCGGGAGCCGGACACTGAAGCTTTCTTT. It encodes CASSYREPDTEAFF. The chain couples TRBV6-5 to TRBJ1-1; D remains ambiguous. The germline V gene encodes CDR1 MNHEY and CDR2 SVGAGI. This CDR3 spans 14 amino acids. Trimming stripped 2 bases from V and 3 bases from J, with 10 bases between.

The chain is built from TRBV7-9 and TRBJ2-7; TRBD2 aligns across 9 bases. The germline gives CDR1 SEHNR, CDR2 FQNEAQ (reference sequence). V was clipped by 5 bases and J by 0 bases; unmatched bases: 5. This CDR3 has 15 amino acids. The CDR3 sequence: CASSPIAGASYEQYF. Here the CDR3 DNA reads TGTGCCAGCAGCCCAATAGCGGGGGCCTCCTACGAGCAGTACTTC.

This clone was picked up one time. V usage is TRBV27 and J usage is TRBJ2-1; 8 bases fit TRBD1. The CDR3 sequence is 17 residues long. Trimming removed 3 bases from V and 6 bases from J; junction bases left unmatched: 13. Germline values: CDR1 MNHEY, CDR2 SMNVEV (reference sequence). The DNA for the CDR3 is TGTGCCAGCAGTTTTTGGACGAGAGGACAGGGTGGCAATGAGCAGTTCTTC. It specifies CASSFWTRGQGGNEQFF.

CDR3 sequence reads: CATSRTATRGGQYF. The CDR3 DNA sequence: TGTGCCACCAGCCGGACCGCTACTAGAGGGGGTCAGTACTTC. The rearrangement joins TRBV15 to TRBJ2-4; TRBD1 might be the D (6 bases). Germline V lookup: CDR1 LNHNV, CDR2 YYDKDF (reference sequence). The V gene lost 5 bases and the J gene lost 12 bases, with 20 bases spanning the gap. The CDR3 sequence is 14 residues long.

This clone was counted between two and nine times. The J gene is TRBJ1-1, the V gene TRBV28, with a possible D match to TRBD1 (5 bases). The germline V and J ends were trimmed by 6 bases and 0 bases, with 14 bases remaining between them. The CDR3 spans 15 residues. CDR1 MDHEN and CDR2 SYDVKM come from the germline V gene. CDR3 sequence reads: CASRQLQEVNTEAFF. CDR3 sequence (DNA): TGTGCCAGCAGGCAACTACAGGAAGTGAACACTGAAGCTTTCTTT.

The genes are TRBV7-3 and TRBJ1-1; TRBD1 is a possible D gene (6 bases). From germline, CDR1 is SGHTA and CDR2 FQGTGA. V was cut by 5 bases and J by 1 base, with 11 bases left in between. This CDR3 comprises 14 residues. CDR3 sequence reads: CASSPRGGNTEAFF. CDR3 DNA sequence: TGTGCCAGCAGCCCCCGAGGGGGGAACACTGAAGCTTTCTTT.

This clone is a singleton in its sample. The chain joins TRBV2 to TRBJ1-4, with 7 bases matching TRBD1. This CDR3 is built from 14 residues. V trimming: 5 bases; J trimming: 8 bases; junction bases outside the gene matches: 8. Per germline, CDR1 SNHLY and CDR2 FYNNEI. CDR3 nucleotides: TGTGCCAGCAGTCGGGACAGTCGGGACGAAAAACTGTTTTTT. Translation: CASSRDSRDEKLFF. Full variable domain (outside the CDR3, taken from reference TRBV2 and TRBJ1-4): EPEVTQTPSHQVTQMGQEVILRCVPISNHLYFYWYRQILGQKVEFLVSFYNNEISEKSEIFDDQFSVERPDGSNFTLKIRSTKLEDSAMYFCASSRDSRDEKLFFGSGTQLSVL.

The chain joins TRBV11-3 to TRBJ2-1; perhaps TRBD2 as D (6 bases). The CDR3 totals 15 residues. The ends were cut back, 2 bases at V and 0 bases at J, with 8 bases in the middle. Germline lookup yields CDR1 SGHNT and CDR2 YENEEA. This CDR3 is CASSLNGGSYNEQFF. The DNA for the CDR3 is TGTGCCAGCAGCTTAAACGGGGGCTCCTACAATGAGCAGTTCTTC.

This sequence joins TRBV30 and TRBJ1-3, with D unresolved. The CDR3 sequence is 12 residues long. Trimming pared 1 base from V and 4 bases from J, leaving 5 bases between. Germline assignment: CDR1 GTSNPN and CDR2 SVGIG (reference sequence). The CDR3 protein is CAWSASGNTIYF. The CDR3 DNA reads TGTGCCTGGAGTGCCTCGGGAAACACCATATATTTT.

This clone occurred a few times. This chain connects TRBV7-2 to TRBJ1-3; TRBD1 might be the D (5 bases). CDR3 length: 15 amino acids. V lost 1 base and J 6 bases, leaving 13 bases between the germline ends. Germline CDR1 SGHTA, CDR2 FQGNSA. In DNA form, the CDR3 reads TGTGCCAGCAGCTTAGATAGACAGTGGGTAAACACCATATATTTT. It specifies CASSLDRQWVNTIYF. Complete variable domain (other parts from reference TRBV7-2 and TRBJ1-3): GAGVSQSPSNKVTEKGKDVELRCDPISGHTALYWYRQSLGQGLEFLIYFQGNSAPDKSGLPSDRFSAERTGGSVSTLTIQRTQQEDSAVYLCASSLDRQWVNTIYFGEGSWLTVV.

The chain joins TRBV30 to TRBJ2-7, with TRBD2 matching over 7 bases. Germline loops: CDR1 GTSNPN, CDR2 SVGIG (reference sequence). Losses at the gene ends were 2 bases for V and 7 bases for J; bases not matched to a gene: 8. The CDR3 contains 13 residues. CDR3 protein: CAWSNGNGGEQYF. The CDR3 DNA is TGTGCCTGGAGTAATGGAAACGGGGGGGAGCAGTACTTC.

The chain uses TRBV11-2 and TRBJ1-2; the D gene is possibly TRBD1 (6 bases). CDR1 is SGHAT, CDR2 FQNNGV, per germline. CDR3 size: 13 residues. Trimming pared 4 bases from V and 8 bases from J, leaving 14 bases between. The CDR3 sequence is CASSYRDARGYTF. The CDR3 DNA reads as TGTGCCAGCAGCTACAGGGACGCAAGGGGCTACACCTTC.

DNA for the CDR3: TGTGCCAGCAGCCTGGGGACAGGGGGCGCCTCTAATGAAAAACTGTTTTTT. Encoded protein: CASSLGTGGASNEKLFF. The genes are TRBV5-8 and TRBJ1-4; 12 bases are shared with TRBD1. The CDR3 has 17 amino acids. Germline V gives CDR1 SGHTS, CDR2 YDEGEE. V shed 4 bases and J 3 bases; nucleotides not matched to a gene: 7.

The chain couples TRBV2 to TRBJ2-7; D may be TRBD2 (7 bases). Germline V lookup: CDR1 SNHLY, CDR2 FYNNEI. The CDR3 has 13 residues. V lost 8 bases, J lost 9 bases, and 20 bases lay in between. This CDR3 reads CASAQGGGWGQYF. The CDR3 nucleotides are TGTGCCAGCGCTCAAGGCGGGGGCTGGGGGCAGTACTTC.

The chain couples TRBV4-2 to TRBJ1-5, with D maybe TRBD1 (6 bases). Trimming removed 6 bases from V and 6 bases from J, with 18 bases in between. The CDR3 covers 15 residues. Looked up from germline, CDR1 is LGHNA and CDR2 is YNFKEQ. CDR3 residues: CASSQTRQAAQPQHF. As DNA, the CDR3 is TGTGCCAGCAGTCAAACGCGACAGGCGGCTCAGCCCCAGCATTTT.

CDR3 nucleotides: TGTGCCAGCAGTTACCCACTGGCGGGCACTGAAGCTTTCTTT. This encodes CASSYPLAGTEAFF. V usage is TRBV6-5 and J usage is TRBJ1-1; D remains unclear. CDR1 MNHEY and CDR2 SVGAGI come from the germline V gene. Trimming shortened V by 2 bases and J by 4 bases, and 11 bases separated the two germline ends. The CDR3 covers 14 residues.

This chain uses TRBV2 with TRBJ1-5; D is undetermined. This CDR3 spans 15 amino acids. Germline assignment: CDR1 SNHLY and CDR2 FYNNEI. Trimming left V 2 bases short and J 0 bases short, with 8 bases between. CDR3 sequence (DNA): TGTGCCAGCAGTGAAAGCCTTTATAGCAATCAGCCCCAGCATTTT. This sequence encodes CASSESLYSNQPQHF.